Listed below are T cell receptor beta chains from one sample, sequenced in a study of liver allograft versus peripheral blood T cells. TCRdb ran MiXCR on the reads and lists one entry per CDR3 protein. Altogether about 11,000 distinct CDR3 sequences are present, roughly 23% being singletons, with the ten largest covering about 1.4%. Receptors originate from a human patient who had a liver transplant. Some T cells may originate from the graft donor. Each CDR3 is given with its conserved first and last residue. The D gene is left open where the match is weak. Rows may omit the clone size; those that give it use once, few, many or a size class.

TRBJ1-6,TRBV19,-,medium-sized,CASNFRGSPLHF,TGTGCCAGTAACTTCAGGGGTTCACCCCTCCACTTT
TRBJ1-1,TRBV7-9,-,medium-sized,CASTSSLGNTEAFF,TGTGCCAGCACCTCCAGTCTGGGAAACACTGAAGCTTTCTTT
TRBJ2-3,TRBV18,-,-,CASSTLQGPSTDTQYF,TGTGCCAGCTCAACTTTACAGGGCCCTAGCACAGATACGCAGTATTTT
TRBJ1-2,TRBV19,TRBD1,medium-sized,CASSLERGRSGYTF,TGTGCCAGTAGTCTCGAGAGGGGGCGATCTGGCTACACCTTC
TRBJ1-1,TRBV6-2/TRBV6-3,-,few,CASSYYGPNTEAFF,TGTGCCAGCAGTTACTACGGACCGAACACTGAAGCTTTCTTT
TRBJ1-2,TRBV6-1,TRBD1,-,CASSRDREYGYTF,TGTGCCAGCAGTAGAGACAGGGAGTATGGCTACACCTTC
TRBJ2-1,TRBV7-9,TRBD1,-,CASSLGQGGRDEQFF,TGTGCCAGCAGCTTGGGACAGGGCGGTCGGGATGAGCAGTTCTTC
TRBJ2-7,TRBV6-5,TRBD2,medium-sized,CASSRGTSGSWAYEQYF,TGTGCCAGCAGTCGGGGGACTAGCGGGAGTTGGGCCTACGAGCAGTACTTC
TRBJ1-1,TRBV29-1,-,medium-sized,CSVVGRLWRDTEAFF,TGCAGCGTCGTCGGACGGCTCTGGAGGGACACTGAAGCTTTCTTT
TRBJ1-2,TRBV6-6,-,-,CASSYPAIDGYTF,TGTGCCAGCAGTTACCCCGCGATAGATGGCTACACCTTC
TRBJ2-7,TRBV6-2/TRBV6-3,TRBD2,-,CASKDGFRTSGLSSYEQYF,TGTGCCAGCAAGGATGGGTTTCGGACTAGCGGGCTCAGCTCCTACGAGCAGTACTTC
TRBJ1-4,TRBV9,-,-,CASSETGRANEKLFF,TGTGCCAGCAGCGAGACAGGTCGTGCTAATGAAAAACTGTTTTTT
TRBJ1-5,TRBV6-1,-,-,CASSYGGASNQPQHF,TGTGCCAGCAGTTACGGCGGGGCCTCCAATCAGCCCCAGCATTTT
TRBJ2-5,TRBV7-9,TRBD2,-,CASSLSGRAGETQYF,TGTGCCAGCAGCTTAAGCGGGAGGGCCGGTGAGACCCAGTACTTC
TRBJ2-7,TRBV13,TRBD1,few,CASSSDRDQSYEQYF,TGTGCCAGCAGCTCGGACAGGGATCAGTCCTACGAGCAGTACTTC
TRBJ2-1,TRBV18,TRBD1,medium-sized,CASSPLGQGAYEQFF,TGTGCCAGCTCACCATTAGGACAGGGGGCGTATGAGCAGTTCTTC
TRBJ2-1,TRBV18,TRBD1,medium-sized,CASSPDRGQYNEQFF,TGTGCCAGCTCTCCTGACAGGGGTCAATACAATGAGCAGTTCTTC
TRBJ2-1,TRBV7-9,-,-,CASRREGEQFF,TGTGCCAGTAGGAGGGAAGGTGAGCAGTTCTTC